The 32 T cell receptor beta chains below all came from one sample that was sequenced in a study of OX40 agonist ivuxolimab in advanced cancers. Sequencing used immunoSEQ multiplex PCR; TCRdb keeps in-frame clones, though not all of them. Of about 80,000 clones listed, roughly four fifths are singletons. The source material was CD4+ or CD8+ T cells sorted from blood, sampled in a trial of the OX40 agonist ivuxolimab. The receptors were gathered from an adult with an advanced solid tumor such as melanoma, head and neck, liver or kidney cancer.

DNA of the CDR3: TGTGCCAGCAGCTCGGACGGGGATCAGCCCCAGCATTTT. Translation: CASSSDGDQPQHF. This chain joins TRBV28 and TRBJ1-5; no clear D gene. This CDR3 is built from 13 residues. V was cut by 6 bases and J by 5 bases, with 11 bases left in between. Per germline, CDR1 MDHEN and CDR2 SYDVKM.

The chain recombines TRBV5-6 with TRBJ2-7; 8 nucleotides agree with TRBD1. V trimming: 4 bases; J trimming: 2 bases; junction bases outside the gene matches: 8. Per the germline V gene, CDR1 is SGHDT and CDR2 is YYEEEE. The CDR3 has 15 amino acids. The CDR3 DNA reads as TGTGCCAGCAGCCAAAAAGGACAGGGCACCTACGAGCAGTACTTC. Its translation is CASSQKGQGTYEQYF.

The chain carries TRBV7-9 and TRBJ1-6; D gene ambiguous. Germline V lookup: CDR1 SEHNR, CDR2 FQNEAQ (reference sequence). The CDR3 consists of 14 residues. Trimming stripped 2 bases from V and 6 bases from J, with 8 bases between. The CDR3 loop is CASSLREPNSPLHF. For the CDR3, the DNA is TGTGCCAGCAGCTTACGGGAGCCTAATTCACCCCTCCACTTT. Looking up the rest from reference TRBV7-9 and TRBJ1-6 gives the full variable domain: DTGVSQNPRHKITKRGQNVTFRCDPISEHNRLYWYRQTLGQGPEFLTYFQNEAQLEKSRLLSDRFSAERPKGSFSTLEIQRTEQGDSAMYLCASSLREPNSPLHFGNGTRLTVT.

V is TRBV6-5 and J is TRBJ1-6; D is undetermined. This CDR3 contains 13 residues. Trimming shortened V by 7 bases and J by 5 bases, and 9 bases separated the two germline ends. Germline CDR1 is MNHEY and CDR2 is SVGAGI. For the CDR3, the DNA is TGTGCCAGCACGCAGGACGATAATTCACCCCTCCACTTT. Amino acids: CASTQDDNSPLHF.

V is TRBV4-2 and J is TRBJ2-7; D is perhaps TRBD1 or TRBD2 (5 bases each). Germline V gives CDR1 LGHNA, CDR2 YNFKEQ. The CDR3 is made up of 16 amino acids. Trimming shortened V by 4 bases and J by 0 bases, and 16 bases separated the two germline ends. The CDR3 sequence: CASSPDRDVSSYEQYF. In DNA form, the CDR3 reads TGTGCCAGCAGCCCTGACCGGGACGTAAGCTCCTACGAGCAGTACTTC.

This chain uses TRBV6-5 with TRBJ2-3; no clear D gene. This CDR3 spans 12 amino acids. Germline CDR1 and CDR2: MNHEY and SVGAGI. V lost 6 bases, J lost 2 bases, and 6 bases lay in between. CDR3: CASSPTTDTQYF. The CDR3, as DNA: TGTGCCAGCAGCCCTACCACAGATACGCAGTATTTT.

The rearrangement links TRBV2 to TRBJ2-1; TRBD2 matches 12 bases. Trimming at V came to 6 bases and at J to 12 bases, leaving 9 bases not matched to a gene. CDR1 SNHLY and CDR2 FYNNEI come from the germline V gene. The CDR3 totals 14 residues. This CDR3 is CASRLAGGRTGQFF. DNA of the CDR3: TGTGCCAGCAGACTAGCGGGAGGCCGAACGGGGCAGTTCTTC.

V is TRBV7-2 and J is TRBJ1-5; maybe TRBD1 (5 bases). Between the trimmed V and J ends, which lost 5 bases and 1 base, there was a span of 18 bases. The CDR3 runs 17 residues. Germline CDR1 is SGHTA and CDR2 is FQGNSA. In nucleotides, the CDR3 is TGTGCCAGCAGCCCCATGTGGTCCGGGGGGAGCAATCAGCCCCAGCATTTT. It is translated as CASSPMWSGGSNQPQHF.

The chain has TRBV13 and TRBJ1-2; possibly TRBD1 for D (6 bases). This CDR3 region has 15 residues. Trimming removed 2 bases at V and 3 bases at J, with 13 bases between. Germline V gene sequence: CDR1 PRHDT, CDR2 FYEKMQ (reference sequence). The CDR3 DNA is TGTGCCAGCAGCTTAATCAACAGGGTTGACTATGGCTACACCTTC. This sequence encodes CASSLINRVDYGYTF.

The V call is TRBV9, the J call TRBJ2-3; a weak D match, TRBD1 (6 bases). In germline, CDR1 is SGDLS, CDR2 YYNGEE. Trimming pared 2 bases from V and 0 bases from J, leaving 13 bases between. The CDR3 has 16 residues. CDR3 in DNA: TGTGCCAGCAGCGTCAGACAGGTTTCTAGCACAGATACGCAGTATTTT. It specifies CASSVRQVSSTDTQYF.

This chain uses TRBV4-1 with TRBJ2-5, with no clear D. Trimming took 0 bases from V and 5 from J, leaving 13 bases between them. This CDR3 has 15 amino acids. Germline V gene sequence: CDR1 MGHRA, CDR2 YSYEKL. CDR3 in DNA: TGCGCCAGCAGCCAAGATGTGGGTAGGTTGGAGACCCAGTACTTC. Its translation is CASSQDVGRLETQYF.

The V call is TRBV4-2, the J call TRBJ2-1; D is ambiguous. CDR3 length equals 15 residues. The germline V and J ends were trimmed by 4 bases and 1 base, with 11 bases remaining between them. Germline loops: CDR1 LGHNA, CDR2 YNFKEQ. The CDR3 sequence: CASSLGYRSYNEQFF. The CDR3 nucleotides are TGTGCCAGCAGCCTCGGGTATCGGTCCTACAATGAGCAGTTCTTC.

The chain employs TRBV9 and TRBJ1-6; D is ambiguous. Trimming took 3 bases from V and 7 from J, leaving 11 bases between them. CDR1 and CDR2 (germline): SGDLS, YYNGEE. This CDR3 is built from 14 residues. CDR3: CASSAQVANSPLHF. In DNA form, the CDR3 reads TGTGCCAGCAGCGCCCAGGTGGCAAATTCACCCCTCCACTTT.

This clone showed up just a few times. The rearrangement uses TRBV7-9 and TRBJ2-2; 8 bases fit TRBD2. Germline CDR1 reads SEHNR; CDR2 reads FQNEAQ (reference sequence). CDR3 size: 16 residues. The J segment lost 7 bases and the V segment lost 6 bases, leaving 13 bases of the junction unmatched. CDR3 bases: TGTGCCAGCAGACCGGGAGCGGGGGAAGATAGCGGGGAGCTGTTTTTT. Amino acids: CASRPGAGEDSGELFF.

V gene TRBV19 combines with J gene TRBJ1-1; possibly TRBD1 for D (6 bases). CDR1 and CDR2 from the germline V gene are LNHDA and SQIVND (reference sequence). The germline V and J ends were trimmed by 7 bases and 10 bases, with 16 bases remaining between them. The CDR3 loop spans 12 amino acids. CDR3 region: CASTRTDLRAFF. In DNA, the CDR3 is TGTGCCAGTACCCGGACAGACTTAAGAGCTTTCTTT.

J is TRBJ1-1 and V is TRBV11-2, with 10 bases lining up with TRBD1. This CDR3 has 15 amino acids. Germline CDR1 and CDR2: SGHAT and FQNNGV. V lost 2 bases to trimming and J lost 10 bases; unmatched junction nucleotides: 10. The CDR3, as DNA: TGTGCCAGCAGCTTATTCCGGACAGGGGGTGGGGGAGCTTTCTTT. Residues: CASSLFRTGGGGAFF.

The V gene is TRBV7-9, the J gene TRBJ1-2, with 10 bases that match TRBD1. This CDR3 spans 15 amino acids. The germline CDR1 and CDR2 sequences are SEHNR and FQNEAQ (reference sequence). V dropped 1 base and J dropped 4; count of bases not matched to a gene: 3. For the CDR3, the DNA is TGTGCCAGCAGCTTAGAAAGGACAGGGGGCTATGGCTACACCTTC. It is translated as CASSLERTGGYGYTF.

The CDR3 DNA is TGTGCCAGCAGTTTATGGTCGAAAAGGCTTAGCACAGATACGCAGTATTTT. Its protein product is CASSLWSKRLSTDTQYF. This sequence joins TRBV28 and TRBJ2-3; D not resolved. The CDR3 length is 17 residues. Germline lookup yields CDR1 MDHEN and CDR2 SYDVKM. V lost 0 bases, J lost 0 bases, and 13 bases lay in between.

This chain connects TRBV2 to TRBJ2-2; D is ambiguous. The CDR3 has 13 amino acids. Deletions cut 3 bases from V and 2 bases from J, with 4 bases between. Germline V CDR1 and CDR2: SNHLY, FYNNEI. CDR3 coding DNA: TGTGCCAGCAGTGATCAAAACACCGGGGAGCTGTTTTTT. Translation: CASSDQNTGELFF.

This clone was seen a single time. This chain uses TRBV28 with TRBJ1-1; no clear D. The germline V gene encodes CDR1 MDHEN and CDR2 SYDVKM. The CDR3 spans 10 residues. Between the trimmed V and J ends, which lost 8 bases and 1 base, there was a span of 2 bases. CDR3 in DNA: TGTGCCAGCCAGAACACTGAAGCTTTCTTT. Its protein product is CASQNTEAFF.

The CDR3 DNA reads TGTGCCAGCAGCTTGAGCCCAGGGGAGAGTGGCTACACCTTC. This gives the protein CASSLSPGESGYTF. The chain uses TRBV5-5 and TRBJ1-2; D is possibly TRBD1 (6 bases). Germline CDR1 reads SGHKS; CDR2 reads YYEKEE (reference sequence). The CDR3 is 14 residues long. With 1 base removed from V and 7 bases from J, the gap between germline ends came to 14 bases.

V gene TRBV7-2 combines with J gene TRBJ2-7; TRBD2 matches 10 bases. CDR1 is SGHTA, CDR2 FQGNSA, per germline. The CDR3 is 15 residues long. V lost 5 bases to trimming and J lost 6 bases; unmatched junction nucleotides: 10. The CDR3 nucleotides read TGTGCCAGCAGCCCAAGAGCGGGAGGGCCGTTCGAGCAGTACTTC. As protein: CASSPRAGGPFEQYF.

The J gene is TRBJ2-7, the V gene TRBV4-1, with a weak D call TRBD2 (5 bases). Trimming shortened V by 1 base and J by 5 bases, and 24 bases separated the two germline ends. The CDR3 covers 18 residues. From germline, CDR1 is MGHRA and CDR2 YSYEKL. CDR3 residues: CASSQVLSRTRESHEQYF. CDR3 coding DNA: TGCGCCAGCAGCCAAGTTTTAAGCCGCACGAGGGAGTCGCACGAGCAGTACTTC.

The chain carries TRBV7-6 and TRBJ2-1; D call uncertain. CDR3 length: 12 residues. V dropped 4 bases and J dropped 7 bases, with 8 bases sitting between them. Germline CDR1 SGHVS, CDR2 FNYEAQ. The CDR3 protein is CASSSDQNEQFF. The CDR3 nucleotides read TGTGCCAGCAGCTCAGACCAAAATGAGCAGTTCTTC.

This chain connects TRBV27 to TRBJ1-6, with a weak D call TRBD1 (5 bases). Between the trimmed V and J ends, which lost 3 bases and 6 bases, there was a span of 9 bases. Per the germline V gene, CDR1 is MNHEY and CDR2 is SMNVEV (reference sequence). The CDR3 has 14 amino acids. Here the CDR3 reads CASSLGRSNSPLHF. The CDR3 DNA reads as TGTGCCAGCAGTTTGGGGCGGAGTAATTCACCCCTCCACTTT.

The CDR3 coding sequence is TGTGCCAGCAGCTTGGGCCCGGGACAGAATTCACCCCTCCACTTT. Protein: CASSLGPGQNSPLHF. The chain uses TRBV5-4 and TRBJ1-6; 7 nucleotides line up with TRBD1. CDR3 length equals 15 residues. From germline, CDR1 is SGHNT and CDR2 YYREEE (reference sequence). V trimming: 0 bases; J trimming: 7 bases; junction bases outside the gene matches: 4.

V is TRBV10-2 and J is TRBJ2-3; 13 nucleotides align to TRBD2. Germline CDR1 reads WSHSY; CDR2 reads SAAADI. V shed 8 bases and J 0 bases; nucleotides not matched to a gene: 14. The CDR3 is made up of 19 amino acids. The CDR3, as DNA: TGCGCCAGCGAACGACTAGCGGGGGGCATACGCACTAGCACAGATACGCAGTATTTT. Protein: CASERLAGGIRTSTDTQYF.

This rearrangement joins TRBV4-3 to TRBJ2-1; the D gene could be TRBD1 or TRBD2 (5 bases each). The CDR3 loop spans 15 amino acids. The germline CDR1 and CDR2 sequences are LGHNA and YSLEER. The ends were cut back, 6 bases at V and 1 base at J, with 13 bases in the middle. The CDR3 region is CASRPARGSYNEQFF. The CDR3 coding sequence is TGCGCCAGCAGACCGGCGAGGGGATCCTACAATGAGCAGTTCTTC.

This clone was found once. J is TRBJ2-7 and V is TRBV7-2, with D unclear. The length of the CDR3 is 12 residues. V lost 6 bases to trimming and J lost 5 bases, with 11 bases between them. Germline assignment: CDR1 SGHTA and CDR2 FQGNSA. CDR3 coding DNA: TGTGCCAGCAGTGTGGTATGGGACGAGCAGTACTTC. Its translation: CASSVVWDEQYF. The entire variable domain, with the rest obtained from reference TRBV7-2 and TRBJ2-7, is as follows: GAGVSQSPSNKVTEKGKDVELRCDPISGHTALYWYRQSLGQGLEFLIYFQGNSAPDKSGLPSDRFSAERTGGSVSTLTIQRTQQEDSAVYLCASSVVWDEQYFGPGTRLTVT.

The chain carries TRBV4-1 and TRBJ1-6; TRBD1 might be the D (5 bases). This CDR3 contains 14 residues. Between the trimmed V and J ends, which lost 3 bases and 5 bases, there was a span of 8 bases. Germline V gene sequence: CDR1 MGHRA, CDR2 YSYEKL. DNA for the CDR3: TGCGCCAGCAGCCAGGGGCAGGATAATTCACCCCTCCACTTT. Translation gives CASSQGQDNSPLHF.

The V and J genes are TRBV15 and TRBJ2-7; D may be TRBD2 (6 bases). V was pared by 2 bases and J by 0 bases, with 17 bases between. Germline-derived CDR1 and CDR2 are LNHNV and YYDKDF (reference sequence). This CDR3 has 17 amino acids. The chain's CDR3 is CATSRPRFQGGSYEQYF. CDR3 bases: TGTGCCACCAGCAGACCCCGATTTCAGGGAGGCTCCTACGAGCAGTACTTC.

The chain links TRBV4-1 to TRBJ2-7, with unresolved D. Trimming removed 0 bases from V and 6 bases from J, with 15 bases in between. This CDR3 has 15 amino acids. Germline V CDR1 and CDR2: MGHRA, YSYEKL. The CDR3 region is CASSQDPENGFEQYF. CDR3 nucleotide sequence: TGCGCCAGCAGCCAAGACCCAGAAAACGGCTTCGAGCAGTACTTC.